This T cell receptor beta chain appears in the sequencing data of a study of blood T cell repertoires in COVID-19. Study-wide background: Acute and convalescent COVID-19 specimens originated in the United States, Italy and Spain. T cells, B-cell-depleted T cells, or PBMCs supplied cDNA or gDNA.

This CDR3 has 14 amino acids. With V trimmed by 6 bases and J by 4 bases, 5 bases remained unmatched. CDR1 and CDR2 from the germline V gene are MNHEY and SMNVEV (reference sequence). In the source study's methods: Amplified reference gene primers provided the basis for estimating nucleated cell counts. Method: immunoSEQ multiplex PCR; TCRdb's copy keeps in-frame clones and lacks some. V, J and clone size derive from that table, while D and trimming were established from the DNA sequence. The table includes about 59,000 clones, roughly 78% detected once. The TCR comes from a man in his 60s with acute or convalescent COVID-19. J is TRBJ2-3 and V is TRBV27; 9 bases are shared with TRBD2. Sequences were obtained from peripheral blood. This CDR3 reads CASRIAGEADTQYF. The CDR3 DNA reads as TGTGCCAGCAGAATAGCGGGAGAAGCAGATACGCAGTATTTT.